This entry concerns a single T cell receptor beta chain. This clonotype was seen repeatedly, ten times or more. This clone's antigen is unknown. Per-nucleotide qualities are absent, and no much larger clonotype sits a single base away. This entry is derived from a study of human T cells and chemical hapten exposure (dated by TCRdb to about 2021). Describing the broader study: For sensitization, 2% DPC in acetone was applied to a 2 cm by 2 cm area of upper inner arm skin. Throughout the approximately 24-week study period, patients were also given weekly therapeutic DPC doses on the scalp. Patch tests used Finn chambers with 0.01% DPC on the upper back, scored after 6 days by International Contact Dermatitis Research Group standards. Most of the patients in the cohort were female, and the cohort covered alopecia areata with under or over 50% scalp involvement, alopecia totalis and alopecia universalis. The libraries were sequenced as a pool, and the TCR yield per sample differed mostly because of small variations in library volumes within the pool. The study tracked peripheral blood TCR repertoire changes in vivo during primary and secondary sensitization to the hapten diphenylcyclopropenone (DPC) in alopecia patients. Blood was sampled from patients pre-sensitization (week 0) and at 2, 6 and about 24 weeks after DPC sensitization. For TCR sequencing, blood came from 25 to 35 alopecia patients at anywhere from one to four time points (pre-sensitization, 2, 6 and 24 weeks).

What the research found in general, with its limitations: After repeated subsampling, the strength of the expansion versus patch-test correlation and the threshold at which it became significant changed. No change with DPC sensitization was found in the number of TCRs above 1 in 1000 frequency, and no evidence of global repertoire structure alterations was found. The number of PT1 expanded TCRs positively correlated with patch test score, significant at thresholds 8, 16 and 32 but not 4. Alopecia, a presumed autoimmune disease, was present in all patients, so the immune response of the patients might differ from that of healthy individuals. Significantly more large CDR3 similarity clusters were formed by expanded TCRs than by pre-sensitization or healthy control sets, consistent with antigen-driven responses.

The germline V gene (reference sequence) specifies GTSNPN as CDR1 and SVGIG as CDR2. The V and J ends are trimmed by 1 base and 0 bases, leaving 6 bases between them. The CDR3, cysteine through phenylalanine, is 14 amino acids long. This entry keeps only the CDR3 DNA: 42 bases, framed from base 1. The sample's time point label is to be understood as: patch test 2, 6 weeks after DPC sensitization. The treatment or condition tag for this specimen amounts to: therapeutic diphenylcyclopropenone sensitization with weekly scalp DPC. At each patch-test visit, blood was drawn before the patch test was applied. To be eligible, patients had to be aged 18 to 70, diagnosed with alopecia and judged suitable for DPC therapy, while pregnant patients were excluded. Total RNA was extracted from unfractionated whole blood that had been collected in Tempus Blood RNA tubes. The method was RACE. Instrument used: NextSeq 500. During library preparation, unique molecular identifiers were attached to individual cDNA molecules so that TCRs could be counted quantitatively and reproducibly. From each blood RNA sample, both TCR alpha and TCR beta chains were sequenced. Per the original workflow: The median number of TCRs per sample was approximately 96,000, ranging from roughly 20,000 to 700,000. The Decombinator software suite was used to annotate the V, J and CDR3 of the TCR reads. To make PS versus PT1 abundance plots, every sample was subsampled to the same number of TCRs (28,000). Expanded TCRs were defined as absent before sensitization and observed at least eight times at the 2-week time point. The public sequencing data were trimmed at Q25 with fastp and processed into clonotypes with MiXCR by TCRdb, which kept only in-frame beta chains. Every entry covers one CDR3 protein and lists the most common genes and DNA from its rows. For this entry, the V and J calls and clone size follow TCRdb and not the study's own pipeline. The sample table lists about 84,000 distinct CDR3 sequences, less than 11% of them with a count of one. The ten top clones hold more than 4% of the sample.

This specimen consisted of whole blood, obtained in connection with sensitization to the hapten diphenylcyclopropenone (DPC). The sequence was collected from a woman in her forties or fifties with alopecia areata. Some clones in this sample may be carry-over from other donors' samples. The chain was built from TRBV30 and TRBJ1-4, with no D gene named confidently. In nucleotide form, the sequence is TGTGCCTGGAGTGCGGTTGCAACTAATGAAAAACTGTTTTTT. Its protein product is CAWSAVATNEKLFF.